The 24 T cell receptor beta chains presented below share a single source sample, sequenced in a study of shared T cell receptors in the human thymus (dated by TCRdb to 2020 to 2023). Preparation of the library involved the immunoSEQ multiplex PCR assay. TCRdb obtained this table from immuneACCESS and retained in-frame rearrangements with V and J assigned. These tables miss some clones; where compared with another copy, unresolved V genes account for less than half of the shortfall, and the remainder is unexplained. The sample table records about 610,000 clones; around nine tenths of these occur just once. About 0.01% of the sample belongs to the ten largest clones. Another study also made use of these data, one on human thymus T cells.

The sequenced material came from thymocytes. These receptors originate from a boy under two years old with a congenital heart defect. Donor details come from another sample of the same person, matched by shared clones.

The V and J genes are TRBV5-6 and TRBJ2-1; tentatively, D is TRBD2 (6 bases). Germline CDR1 SGHDT, CDR2 YYEEEE. Trimming pared 4 bases from V and 2 bases from J, leaving 22 bases between. The CDR3 has 18 amino acids. The CDR3 reads CASSPYRGGMRTYNEQFF. DNA for the CDR3: TGTGCCAGCAGCCCCTATCGGGGCGGGATGAGGACCTACAATGAGCAGTTCTTC.

The rearrangement joins TRBV11-3 to TRBJ2-7; TRBD1 might be the D (6 bases). This CDR3 comprises 16 residues. V was shortened by 5 bases and J by 1 base, with 18 bases between the two germline ends. Germline lookup yields CDR1 SGHNT and CDR2 YENEEA. The CDR3 DNA sequence: TGTGCCAGCAGCCCGGGACACCCGCACCTTTCCTACGAGCAGTACTTC. Encoded protein: CASSPGHPHLSYEQYF.

V usage is TRBV11-2 and J usage is TRBJ1-4; TRBD1 aligns across 7 bases. Germline-derived CDR1 and CDR2 are SGHAT and FQNNGV. The V and J ends lost 5 bases and 3 bases, in that order; junction bases with no gene match: 12. CDR3 size: 17 residues. The CDR3 loop reads CASSLRGPGSSNEKLFF. As DNA, the CDR3 is TGTGCCAGCAGCCTTAGGGGGCCGGGGTCCTCTAATGAAAAACTGTTTTTT. The full variable domain, completed using reference TRBV11-2 and TRBJ1-4, is EAGVAQSPRYKIIEKRQSVAFWCNPISGHATLYWYQQILGQGPKLLIQFQNNGVVDDSQLPKDRFSAERLKGVDSTLKIQPAKLEDSAVYLCASSLRGPGSSNEKLFFGSGTQLSVL.

This clone showed up just once. The V call is TRBV15, the J call TRBJ2-3, with 16 bases lining up with TRBD2. The ends lost 5 bases at V and 4 bases at J; junction bases unmatched: 15. This CDR3 has 20 residues. CDR1 is LNHNV, CDR2 YYDKDF, per germline (reference sequence). CDR3 nucleotide sequence: TGTGCCACCAGCGCCAAGTCCCCCGGGACTAGCGGGAGGGTAGCAGATACGCAGTATTTT. Translating it yields CATSAKSPGTSGRVADTQYF.

This clone was picked up a small number of times. V gene TRBV6-4 combines with J gene TRBJ1-4, with a weak D call TRBD1 (6 bases). Germline CDR1 reads MRHNA; CDR2 reads SNTAGT. The CDR3 has 13 residues. Trimming left V 3 bases short and J 7 bases short, with 9 bases between. CDR3: CASSEARGEKLFF. DNA for the CDR3: TGTGCCAGCAGTGAGGCCAGGGGTGAAAAACTGTTTTTT.

The chain combines TRBV27 with TRBJ2-7, with 8 positions matching TRBD2. CDR3 length: 16 residues. The trim removed 5 bases at V and 2 bases at J, leaving 11 bases unmatched. The germline V gene has CDR1 MNHEY and CDR2 SMNVEV (reference sequence). Written as DNA, the CDR3 is TGTGCCAGCAGTACCCCCCGGAGCGGGAGACCCTACGAGCAGTACTTC. It codes for CASSTPRSGRPYEQYF.

V usage is TRBV19 and J usage is TRBJ1-4, with TRBD1 matching over 8 bases. CDR3 length: 14 residues. Trimming removed 3 bases from V and 8 bases from J; junction bases left unmatched: 5. The V gene's germline CDR1 is LNHDA and CDR2 SQIVND (reference sequence). CDR3 nucleotides: TGTGCCAGTAGTATCAGGGGGCGAGGCGAAAAACTGTTTTTT. Residues: CASSIRGRGEKLFF. Drawing the rest from reference TRBV19 and TRBJ1-4, the complete variable domain is DGGITQSPKYLFRKEGQNVTLSCEQNLNHDAMYWYRQDPGQGLRLIYYSQIVNDFQKGDIAEGYSVSREKKESFPLTVTSAQKNPTAFYLCASSIRGRGEKLFFGSGTQLSVL.

The chain couples TRBV29-1 to TRBJ2-2; possible D gene TRBD2, 6 bases. The CDR3 contains 16 residues. Germline loops: CDR1 SQVTM, CDR2 ANQGSEA. Trimming took off 3 bases at V and 1 base at J, with 15 bases between the two ends. CDR3 protein: CSVDYAGTGNTGELFF. The CDR3, as DNA: TGCAGCGTTGATTATGCGGGGACCGGGAACACCGGGGAGCTGTTTTTT.

This clone was seen once. The chain recombines TRBV27 with TRBJ1-2; D unclear. V lost 5 bases and J lost 4, with 14 bases in between. CDR3 length: 14 residues. Germline values: CDR1 MNHEY, CDR2 SMNVEV (reference sequence). CDR3 in amino acids: CASSVPREPYGYTF. CDR3 DNA sequence: TGTGCCAGCAGTGTCCCCCGGGAGCCCTATGGCTACACCTTC.

The chain has TRBV7-2 and TRBJ2-7; TRBD2 matches at 11 bases. J gave up 2 bases and V 5 bases, and 8 bases lay outside the gene matches. Germline-derived CDR1 and CDR2 are SGHTA and FQGNSA. The CDR3 sequence is 16 residues long. The CDR3 reads CASSQEILAGAYEQYF. The CDR3 DNA follows: TGTGCCAGCAGCCAAGAGATACTAGCGGGGGCCTACGAGCAGTACTTC.

The chain recombines TRBV6-5 with TRBJ2-7; TRBD1 matches 9 bases. Germline V gene sequence: CDR1 MNHEY, CDR2 SVGAGI. V shed 4 bases and J 6 bases; nucleotides not matched to a gene: 7. This CDR3 is 14 amino acids long. This CDR3 is CASSSQGARCEQYF. The DNA of the CDR3 is TGTGCCAGCAGTTCACAGGGGGCGAGATGCGAGCAGTACTTC.

This clone appeared a single time. V usage is TRBV6-1 and J usage is TRBJ2-1; D unresolved. The germline gives CDR1 MNHNS, CDR2 SASEGT. V lost 5 bases to trimming and J lost 0 bases, with 8 bases between them. The CDR3 extends over 14 amino acids. Written as DNA, the CDR3 is TGTGCCAGCAGTCCGGTGCCCTCCTACAATGAGCAGTTCTTC. Translated, it gives CASSPVPSYNEQFF.

This clone has a single count. The rearrangement uses TRBV6-5 and TRBJ2-3; D gene ambiguous. The CDR3 extends over 14 amino acids. Germline V gene sequence: CDR1 MNHEY, CDR2 SVGAGI. V lost 0 bases and J lost 2, with 6 bases in between. The CDR3 reads CASSYSQSTDTQYF. In DNA form, the CDR3 reads TGTGCCAGCAGTTACTCCCAGTCCACAGATACGCAGTATTTT.

This chain joins TRBV10-3 and TRBJ1-3; no reliable D call. V lost 3 bases to trimming and J lost 0 bases, with 3 bases between them. The CDR3 consists of 13 residues. Germline V gene lookup returns CDR1 ENHRY and CDR2 SYGVKD. The CDR3 DNA reads TGTGCCATCAGTGACAGCTCTGGAAACACCATATATTTT. It yields the protein CAISDSSGNTIYF.

J is TRBJ2-1 and V is TRBV6-1; 14 bases agree with TRBD2. Per the germline V gene, CDR1 is MNHNS and CDR2 is SASEGT. The CDR3 is 15 residues long. The junction had 4 bases not matched to a gene; V was cut back by 7 bases and J by 5 bases. Here the CDR3 DNA reads TGTGCCAGCACTGAGACTAGCGGGAGGGACAATGAGCAGTTCTTC. This codes for CASTETSGRDNEQFF.

The chain is built from TRBV4-2 and TRBJ2-1; D possibly corresponds to TRBD2 (7 bases). Trimming shortened V by 3 bases and J by 7 bases, and 13 bases separated the two germline ends. The CDR3 length is 14 residues. Germline V gene lookup returns CDR1 LGHNA and CDR2 YNFKEQ. CDR3 protein: CASSQGGRGNEQFF. CDR3 in DNA: TGTGCCAGCAGCCAGGGGGGGCGGGGGAATGAGCAGTTCTTC.

The chain employs TRBV7-6 and TRBJ2-5; D possibly corresponds to TRBD2 (5 bases). Trimming left V 3 bases short and J 7 bases short, with 21 bases between. The CDR3 length is 16 residues. Germline CDR1 SGHVS, CDR2 FNYEAQ. The CDR3 is CASSFGGPTPPGTQYF. In DNA form, the CDR3 reads TGTGCCAGCAGCTTCGGCGGGCCCACCCCTCCGGGGACCCAGTACTTC.

CDR3 residues: CASSLGLMAGGLCEQYF. Here the CDR3 DNA reads TGTGCCAGCAGCTTGGGGTTGATGGCGGGAGGTCTGTGCGAGCAGTACTTC. V is TRBV11-2 and J is TRBJ2-7; 8 bases fit TRBD2. V shed 3 bases, J shed 6 bases, and the junction held 16 bases outside the gene matches. This CDR3 region has 17 residues. Per the germline V gene, CDR1 is SGHAT and CDR2 is FQNNGV.

The chain recombines TRBV7-9 with TRBJ2-1; no definite D call. Germline-derived CDR1 and CDR2 are SEHNR and FQNEAQ (reference sequence). Trimming removed 3 bases at V and 8 bases at J, with 29 bases between. The length of the CDR3 is 19 residues. The CDR3 coding sequence is TGTGCCAGCAGCTTGATCCCCAGTACCGATGACCTTTTACGGGATGAGCAGTTCTTC. The encoded protein is CASSLIPSTDDLLRDEQFF.

The gene calls are TRBV27 and TRBJ2-3; TRBD2 matches at 11 bases. The CDR3 length is 16 residues. CDR1 MNHEY and CDR2 SMNVEV come from the germline V gene (reference sequence). Trimming at V came to 3 bases and at J to 3 bases, leaving 5 bases not matched to a gene. As DNA, the CDR3 is TGTGCCAGCAGTTTTAGCGGGAGGGAGAGTACAGATACGCAGTATTTT. Translated: CASSFSGRESTDTQYF.

The chain joins TRBV10-3 to TRBJ2-3; TRBD2 matches 8 bases. The CDR3 contains 16 residues. V gave up 5 bases and J gave up 6 bases; unmatched junction bases: 13. Per germline, CDR1 ENHRY and CDR2 SYGVKD. The CDR3 is CAISRAGASGSDTQYF. CDR3 coding DNA: TGTGCCATCAGTAGGGCAGGGGCCAGCGGGAGTGATACGCAGTATTTT.

V usage is TRBV27 and J usage is TRBJ2-2; TRBD1 aligns across 7 bases. This CDR3 is 14 amino acids long. The V segment lost 5 bases and the J segment 7 bases; nucleotides outside the gene matches: 7. The germline V gene encodes CDR1 MNHEY and CDR2 SMNVEV (reference sequence). DNA for the CDR3: TGTGCCAGCAGTGGCACAGGGGCCCACGGGGAGCTGTTTTTT. It is translated as CASSGTGAHGELFF.

The chain couples TRBV27 to TRBJ2-1; 7 bases are shared with TRBD2. The CDR3 covers 18 residues. Trimming removed 6 bases from V and 6 bases from J; junction bases left unmatched: 20. Germline V gene data show CDR1 as MNHEY and CDR2 as SMNVEV (reference sequence). CDR3: CASRYPGYKAGEGNEQFF. CDR3 coding DNA: TGTGCCAGCAGATACCCTGGTTATAAGGCGGGGGAGGGCAATGAGCAGTTCTTC.

The genes are TRBV5-5 and TRBJ2-7; tentative D call: TRBD1 (6 bases). The CDR3 extends over 14 amino acids. The ends were cut back, 4 bases at V and 2 bases at J, with 13 bases in the middle. Germline CDR1 SGHKS, CDR2 YYEKEE (reference sequence). The CDR3 sequence is CASSPDRNTYEQYF. CDR3 coding DNA: TGTGCCAGCAGCCCCGACAGGAATACCTACGAGCAGTACTTC. The complete variable domain, with remaining parts taken from reference TRBV5-5 and TRBJ2-7, reads DAGVTQSPTHLIKTRGQQVTLRCSPISGHKSVSWYQQVLGQGPQFIFQYYEKEERGRGNFPDRFSARQFPNYSSELNVNALLLGDSALYLCASSPDRNTYEQYFGPGTRLTVT.